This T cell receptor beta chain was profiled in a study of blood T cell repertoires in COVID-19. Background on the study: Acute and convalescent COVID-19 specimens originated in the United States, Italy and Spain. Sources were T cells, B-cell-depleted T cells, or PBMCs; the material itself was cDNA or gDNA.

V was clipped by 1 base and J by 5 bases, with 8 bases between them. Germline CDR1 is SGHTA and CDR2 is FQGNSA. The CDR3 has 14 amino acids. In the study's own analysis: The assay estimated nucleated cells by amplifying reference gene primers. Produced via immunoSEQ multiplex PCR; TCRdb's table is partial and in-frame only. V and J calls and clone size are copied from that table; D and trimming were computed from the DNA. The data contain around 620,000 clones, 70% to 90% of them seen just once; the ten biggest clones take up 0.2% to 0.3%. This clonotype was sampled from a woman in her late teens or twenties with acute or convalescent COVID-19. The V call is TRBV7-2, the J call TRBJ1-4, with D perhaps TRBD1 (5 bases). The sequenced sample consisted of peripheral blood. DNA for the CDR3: TGTGCCAGCAGCTTAGACCAGGGCAATGAAAAACTGTTTTTT. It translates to CASSLDQGNEKLFF.